Listed below are T cell receptor beta chains from one sample, sequenced in a study of early stage breast cancer tumors. Using immunoSEQ multiplex PCR, the repertoire was profiled, and TCRdb retains in-frame clones only, with some absent. The profile covers thousands of clones, with almost 70% appearing a single time and roughly an eighth taken by the ten largest. The specimen sequenced was normal breast tissue next to the tumor. These receptors were obtained from a person aged 55 to 75 with breast cancer. CDR3s include the opening cysteine and the closing phenylalanine or tryptophan. The order of the fields is V gene, J gene, D gene, clone size, CDR3 length, CDR3 DNA, CDR3 protein. D genes are given only for firm matches. A clone size is listed for some rows: how often the clone was seen (once, few, many), or a class if it is expanded.

v_gene: TRBV5-1
j_gene: TRBJ2-1
d_gene: -
abundance: -
len: 15
CDR3nt: TGCGCCAGCAGCTTACAGGAGATGGGGAACAATGAGCAGTTCTTC
CDR3aa: CASSLQEMGNNEQFF

v_gene: TRBV12-5
j_gene: TRBJ1-1
d_gene: -
abundance: few
len: 11
CDR3nt: TGTGCTAGTGGTCAGGGAAGTGAAGCTTTCTTT
CDR3aa: CASGQGSEAFF

v_gene: TRBV5-1
j_gene: TRBJ2-2
d_gene: TRBD1
abundance: -
len: 14
CDR3nt: TGCGCCAGTAGCTTTACAGGGGGCACCGGGGAGCTGTTTTTT
CDR3aa: CASSFTGGTGELFF

v_gene: TRBV5-4
j_gene: TRBJ2-6
d_gene: -
abundance: -
len: 15
CDR3nt: TGTGCCAGCAGCAACTGGGCCTCTGGGGCCAACGTCCTGACTTTC
CDR3aa: CASSNWASGANVLTF

v_gene: TRBV27
j_gene: TRBJ2-7
d_gene: TRBD2
abundance: -
len: 15
CDR3nt: TGTGCCAGCAGTTTGAGCGGGGTGAACCTCTACGAGCAGTACTTC
CDR3aa: CASSLSGVNLYEQYF

v_gene: TRBV5-8
j_gene: TRBJ2-3
d_gene: -
abundance: -
len: 13
CDR3nt: TGTGCCAGCAGCGCGCGGCTAGCGAATACGCAGTATTTT
CDR3aa: CASSARLANTQYF

v_gene: TRBV6-4
j_gene: TRBJ2-1
d_gene: -
abundance: -
len: 16
CDR3nt: TGTGCCAGCAGTGACTCGGCAGGGGCAGGGAATAATGAGCAGTTCTTC
CDR3aa: CASSDSAGAGNNEQFF

v_gene: TRBV5-5
j_gene: TRBJ2-7
d_gene: -
abundance: few
len: 12
CDR3nt: TGTGCCAGCAGCCTCGGGATGGGGGAGCAGTACTTC
CDR3aa: CASSLGMGEQYF

v_gene: TRBV23-1
j_gene: TRBJ2-3
d_gene: TRBD2
abundance: -
len: 16
CDR3nt: TGCGCCAGCAGTCCAGGACTAGCGGGAGAGGTAGATACGCAGTATTTT
CDR3aa: CASSPGLAGEVDTQYF

v_gene: TRBV25-1
j_gene: TRBJ2-7
d_gene: -
abundance: -
len: 12
CDR3nt: TGTGCCAGCAGTGAGGACTACTACGAGCAGTACTTC
CDR3aa: CASSEDYYEQYF

v_gene: TRBV5-6
j_gene: TRBJ1-2
d_gene: -
abundance: few
len: 12
CDR3nt: TGTGCCAGCAACCACGGGCTCATTGGCTACACCTTC
CDR3aa: CASNHGLIGYTF

v_gene: TRBV15
j_gene: TRBJ2-4
d_gene: -
abundance: -
len: 13
CDR3nt: TGTGCCACCAGCAGTCTATATTGGGACATTCAGTACTTC
CDR3aa: CATSSLYWDIQYF

v_gene: TRBV20-1
j_gene: TRBJ1-2
d_gene: -
abundance: -
len: 11
CDR3nt: TGCAGTGCTAGACCCGACAGGAGCCTAGACTTC
CDR3aa: CSARPDRSLDF

v_gene: TRBV28
j_gene: TRBJ2-1
d_gene: -
abundance: -
len: 14
CDR3nt: TGTGCCAGCAGGGCCCCCGGGGGTTACAATGAGCAGTTCTTC
CDR3aa: CASRAPGGYNEQFF

v_gene: TRBV11-2
j_gene: TRBJ2-4
d_gene: -
abundance: -
len: 12
CDR3nt: TGTGCCAGCAGCGTTGGTCAGCACATTCAGTACTTC
CDR3aa: CASSVGQHIQYF

v_gene: TRBV10-2
j_gene: TRBJ2-7
d_gene: TRBD1
abundance: -
len: 16
CDR3nt: TGCGCCAGCAGTGGGGGATCCGGGACAGGGGGCTACGAGCAGTACTTC
CDR3aa: CASSGGSGTGGYEQYF

v_gene: TRBV30
j_gene: TRBJ1-4
d_gene: TRBD1
abundance: -
len: 15
CDR3nt: TGTGCCTGTCGGGACAGTAGAGGCTCTAATGAAAAACTGTTTTTT
CDR3aa: CACRDSRGSNEKLFF

v_gene: TRBV23-1
j_gene: TRBJ1-5
d_gene: TRBD1
abundance: -
len: 14
CDR3nt: TGCGCCAGCAGTCAAAAAAACAGGGGACAGCCCCAGCATTTT
CDR3aa: CASSQKNRGQPQHF

v_gene: TRBV6-1
j_gene: TRBJ2-2
d_gene: -
abundance: few
len: 15
CDR3nt: TGTGCCAGCAGGTTATCGGCAGGGACCACCGGGGAGCTGTTTTTT
CDR3aa: CASRLSAGTTGELFF

v_gene: TRBV7-8
j_gene: TRBJ2-3
d_gene: -
abundance: -
len: 16
CDR3nt: TGTGCCAGCAGCTTAGATGCCTTACGGGGGCGAGATACGCAGTATTTT
CDR3aa: CASSLDALRGRDTQYF